Below are 27 T cell receptor beta chains sequenced from a single sample in a study of shared clonotypes between healthy human individuals. This table comes from immunoSEQ multiplex PCR, and its TCRdb copy is limited to in-frame clones, with some not included. Of millions of clones listed, about 92% are singletons. Sequenced: naive CD4+ T cells from PBMCs. The subset was: CD45RA+ positively selected. Receptors were obtained from a man between 18 and 35 years old in good health. Some clones in this sample may be carry-over from other donors' samples.

A word on this clone: The same CDR3 arises from other DNA sequences in this sample as well. The chain is built from TRBV7-2 and TRBJ1-3; D may be TRBD1 (6 bases). The V end lost 0 bases, the J end lost 4 bases, and 10 bases lay between the germline ends. The CDR3 loop spans 15 amino acids. Looked up from germline, CDR1 is SGHTA and CDR2 is FQGNSA. The chain's CDR3 is CASSLASGAGNTIYF. The CDR3 bases are TGTGCCAGCAGCTTAGCATCGGGGGCCGGAAACACCATATATTTT.

The chain recombines TRBV5-1 with TRBJ2-5, with 11 positions matching TRBD2. After removal of 6 bases from V and 4 bases from J, the junction contained 8 bases not matched to a gene. Germline loops: CDR1 SGHRS, CDR2 YFSETQ. The CDR3 is 15 amino acids. CDR3 region: CASTVLAGVGETQYF. CDR3 bases: TGCGCCAGCACTGTACTAGCGGGAGTCGGAGAGACCCAGTACTTC.

The chain's CDR3 is CASSAGLAGAGETQYF. Here the CDR3 DNA reads TGTGCCAGCAGCGCGGGACTAGCGGGAGCGGGTGAGACCCAGTACTTC. This chain joins TRBV5-4 and TRBJ2-5; 14 bases match TRBD2. This CDR3 spans 16 amino acids. In germline, CDR1 is SGHNT, CDR2 YYREEE (reference sequence). V gave up 4 bases and J gave up 5 bases; unmatched junction bases: 7.

This chain links TRBV5-4 with TRBJ2-5, with D unresolved. CDR3 length: 15 amino acids. Trimming stripped 5 bases from V and 6 bases from J, with 20 bases between. CDR1 is SGHNT and CDR2 is YYREEE in the germline V gene (reference sequence). The chain's CDR3 is CASRAVGVGPQTQYF. CDR3 DNA sequence: TGTGCCAGCAGAGCTGTCGGAGTTGGCCCCCAGACCCAGTACTTC.

Details on this clone: Other DNA sequences of this sample code for an identical CDR3. The rearrangement uses TRBV5-1 and TRBJ2-5; no firm D call. The germline gives CDR1 SGHRS, CDR2 YFSETQ. The CDR3 extends over 12 amino acids. Trimming shortened V by 0 bases and J by 5 bases, and 5 bases separated the two germline ends. In nucleotides, the CDR3 is TGCGCCAGCAGCTTGGCCTCGGAGACCCAGTACTTC. The encoded protein is CASSLASETQYF.

The chain is built from TRBV7-3 and TRBJ2-3; D remains ambiguous. Deletions cut 0 bases from V and 2 bases from J, with 6 bases between. CDR1 is SGHTA and CDR2 is FQGTGA in the germline V gene. This CDR3 contains 14 residues. CDR3 amino acids: CASSLTQATDTQYF. CDR3 DNA sequence: TGTGCCAGCAGCTTAACTCAGGCCACAGATACGCAGTATTTT.

The genes are TRBV14 and TRBJ2-7, with no clear D. Trimming left V 0 bases short and J 9 bases short, with 15 bases between. Looked up from germline, CDR1 is SGHDN and CDR2 is FVKESK. This CDR3 contains 14 residues. This CDR3 is CASSQDSQVSTQYF. The CDR3 DNA sequence: TGTGCCAGCAGCCAAGATTCACAAGTTTCTACGCAGTACTTC.

The rearrangement joins TRBV27 to TRBJ1-2, with D uncertain. Trimming pared 3 bases from V and 5 bases from J, leaving 13 bases between. From germline, CDR1 is MNHEY and CDR2 SMNVEV (reference sequence). The CDR3 sequence is 14 residues long. The CDR3: CASSLNGRRYGYTF. CDR3 coding DNA: TGTGCCAGCAGTTTGAATGGACGAAGATATGGCTACACCTTC.

This chain connects TRBV7-8 to TRBJ2-7, with 11 bases matching TRBD2. Germline CDR1 reads SGHVS; CDR2 reads FQNEAQ. The trim removed 1 base at V and 6 bases at J, leaving 11 bases unmatched. This CDR3 is 17 amino acids long. CDR3 bases: TGTGCCAGCAGCTTAGTCACTAGCGGGAGTTATCCCCTCGAGCAGTACTTC. It encodes CASSLVTSGSYPLEQYF.

The chain carries TRBV7-2 and TRBJ2-7, with unresolved D. Trimming left V 7 bases short and J 3 bases short, with 13 bases between. Per the germline V gene, CDR1 is SGHTA and CDR2 is FQGNSA. The CDR3 length is 13 residues. The CDR3 loop is CASTNVELYEQYF. As DNA, the CDR3 is TGTGCCAGCACAAATGTGGAACTCTACGAGCAGTACTTC.

The rearrangement joins TRBV7-2 to TRBJ2-5; D is ambiguous. Between the trimmed V and J ends, which lost 5 bases and 5 bases, there was a span of 18 bases. The germline CDR1 and CDR2 sequences are SGHTA and FQGNSA. CDR3 length: 15 amino acids. The CDR3 DNA is TGTGCCAGCAGCCCCACATGGTTCGTCGGGGAGACCCAGTACTTC. Translated, it gives CASSPTWFVGETQYF. Based on the CDR3 plus reference TRBV7-2 and TRBJ2-5, the full variable domain is GAGVSQSPSNKVTEKGKDVELRCDPISGHTALYWYRQSLGQGLEFLIYFQGNSAPDKSGLPSDRFSAERTGGSVSTLTIQRTQQEDSAVYLCASSPTWFVGETQYFGPGTRLLVL.

The V gene is TRBV28, the J gene TRBJ2-2; D call uncertain. The CDR3 covers 16 residues. Trimming took 3 bases from V and 2 from J, leaving 13 bases between them. Germline lookup yields CDR1 MDHEN and CDR2 SYDVKM. The DNA of the CDR3 is TGTGCCAGCAGTTTCGAAGGACCCAAAAACACCGGGGAGCTGTTTTTT. Translating it yields CASSFEGPKNTGELFF.

This clone turned up a few times. This sequence joins TRBV4-2 and TRBJ1-2; no reliable D call. In germline, CDR1 is LGHNA, CDR2 YNFKEQ. The CDR3 is 15 residues long. The ends were cut back, 4 bases at V and 7 bases at J, with 19 bases in the middle. The CDR3 region is CASSRGPGRLPGYTF. The CDR3 DNA sequence: TGTGCCAGCAGCCGAGGGCCAGGCAGACTTCCTGGCTACACCTTC.

The chain has TRBV5-5 and TRBJ1-2; D may be TRBD1 (6 bases). CDR1 is SGHKS, CDR2 YYEKEE, per germline (reference sequence). V lost 0 bases and J lost 2, with 14 bases in between. The CDR3 runs 16 residues. The CDR3 nucleotides read TGTGCCAGCAGCTTGGTTACAAGGGGGGCCAACTATGGCTACACCTTC. Translated, it gives CASSLVTRGANYGYTF. Filled out from reference TRBV5-5 and TRBJ1-2, the complete variable domain reads DAGVTQSPTHLIKTRGQQVTLRCSPISGHKSVSWYQQVLGQGPQFIFQYYEKEERGRGNFPDRFSARQFPNYSSELNVNALLLGDSALYLCASSLVTRGANYGYTFGSGTRLTVV.

This rearrangement joins TRBV7-2 to TRBJ2-5, with TRBD2 as a possible D gene (6 bases). Trimming shortened V by 8 bases and J by 5 bases, and 18 bases separated the two germline ends. The CDR3 contains 14 residues. CDR1 is SGHTA, CDR2 FQGNSA, per germline. As DNA, the CDR3 is TGTGCCAGCGGGGGGTACGGGCAGTGGGAGACCCAGTACTTC. Its translation is CASGGYGQWETQYF.

The V call is TRBV27, the J call TRBJ1-1, with TRBD1 matching 7 bases. V was clipped by 5 bases and J by 2 bases; unmatched bases: 5. This CDR3 region has 14 residues. Germline-derived CDR1 and CDR2 are MNHEY and SMNVEV (reference sequence). The CDR3 region has the DNA TGTGCCAGCAGTCGGGACAGATATAACACTGAAGCTTTCTTT. It yields the protein CASSRDRYNTEAFF.

J is TRBJ2-3 and V is TRBV7-3, with D hard to call. The germline gives CDR1 SGHTA, CDR2 FQGTGA. V lost 2 bases and J 0 bases, leaving 15 bases between the germline ends. The CDR3 length is 17 residues. The CDR3: CASSLRYARVSTDTQYF. The CDR3 bases are TGTGCCAGCAGCTTACGCTACGCACGGGTAAGCACAGATACGCAGTATTTT.

J is TRBJ1-1 and V is TRBV7-2, with unresolved D. This CDR3 has 15 amino acids. Germline lookup yields CDR1 SGHTA and CDR2 FQGNSA. V was cut by 1 base and J by 3 bases, with 12 bases left in between. CDR3 protein: CASSLVLNLDTEAFF. As DNA, the CDR3 is TGTGCCAGCAGCTTAGTGCTTAATTTAGACACTGAAGCTTTCTTT.

The chain carries TRBV4-1 and TRBJ2-7, with D unresolved. Between the trimmed V and J ends, which lost 1 base and 3 bases, there was a span of 13 bases. The CDR3 is made up of 15 amino acids. Germline values: CDR1 MGHRA, CDR2 YSYEKL. CDR3 DNA sequence: TGCGCCAGCAGCCAAGGGCGATCAGTAATCTACGAGCAGTACTTC. This codes for CASSQGRSVIYEQYF.

The genes are TRBV7-8 and TRBJ1-1; 8 positions match TRBD1. V shed 4 bases and J 4 bases; nucleotides not matched to a gene: 8. The CDR3 consists of 15 residues. Germline V gives CDR1 SGHVS, CDR2 FQNEAQ. The CDR3 here is CASSSDDTGGTEAFF. DNA of the CDR3: TGTGCCAGCAGCTCGGATGACACAGGGGGCACTGAAGCTTTCTTT.

This sequence joins TRBV29-1 and TRBJ2-3, with unresolved D. The germline V and J ends were trimmed by 1 base and 2 bases, with 4 bases remaining between them. CDR1 is SQVTM, CDR2 ANQGSEA, per germline. This CDR3 has 12 amino acids. The CDR3 reads CSVEVPTDTQYF. The CDR3 DNA reads as TGCAGCGTTGAAGTGCCCACAGATACGCAGTATTTT.

The chain carries TRBV5-4 and TRBJ1-3; D might be TRBD1 (5 bases). This CDR3 has 16 residues. CDR1 is SGHNT, CDR2 YYREEE, per germline (reference sequence). V was pared by 4 bases and J by 0 bases, with 14 bases between. CDR3 region: CASSTMQGASGNTIYF. CDR3 nucleotides: TGTGCCAGCAGCACAATGCAGGGTGCCTCTGGAAACACCATATATTTT.

The CDR3 sequence is CASSQDRGINQPQHF. CDR3 nucleotides: TGTGCCAGCAGTCAGGACAGGGGGATCAATCAGCCCCAGCATTTT. V is TRBV2 and J is TRBJ1-5, with 10 bases fitting TRBD1. CDR1 and CDR2 from the germline V gene are SNHLY and FYNNEI. The CDR3 contains 15 residues. J lost 3 bases, V lost 5 bases, and 4 bases had no gene match.

The V call is TRBV29-1, the J call TRBJ2-1; 12 bases match TRBD2. This CDR3 is built from 16 residues. Germline trimming cut 3 bases from V and 5 bases from J; bases unmatched to any gene: 8. Germline V CDR1 and CDR2: SQVTM, ANQGSEA. The CDR3 protein is CSVDRVGLAGNNEQFF. The CDR3, as DNA: TGCAGCGTTGATCGGGTCGGACTAGCGGGAAACAATGAGCAGTTCTTC.

The chain employs TRBV7-2 and TRBJ2-7; 10 bases match TRBD2. The germline CDR1 and CDR2 sequences are SGHTA and FQGNSA. The CDR3 spans 15 residues. Trimming at V came to 2 bases and at J to 4 bases, leaving 5 bases not matched to a gene. The CDR3 sequence: CASSLNPSGSYEQYF. In nucleotides, the CDR3 is TGTGCCAGCAGCTTAAACCCTAGCGGGAGTTACGAGCAGTACTTC.

The rearrangement links TRBV7-9 to TRBJ1-5; D not certain. The CDR3 length is 14 residues. The germline V and J ends were trimmed by 5 bases and 3 bases, with 11 bases remaining between them. Germline V CDR1 and CDR2: SEHNR, FQNEAQ (reference sequence). CDR3 DNA sequence: TGTGCCAGCAGCCCTTCGCTAACCAATCAGCCCCAGCATTTT. Translated: CASSPSLTNQPQHF.

The V and J genes are TRBV4-1 and TRBJ1-5, with 8 bases aligning to TRBD1. CDR3 length: 16 residues. The trim removed 3 bases at V and 6 bases at J, leaving 10 bases unmatched. From germline, CDR1 is MGHRA and CDR2 YSYEKL. The CDR3 DNA follows: TGCGCCAGCAGCCAGGTAATTCAGGGGGCAGGTCAGCCCCAGCATTTT. It translates to CASSQVIQGAGQPQHF.